This TCR beta chain is drawn from a study of blood T cells in healthy people across ages (dated by TCRdb to between 2015 and 2016). At the level of the whole study: In model experiments, roughly one uniquely barcoded TCR beta cDNA molecule per two T cells was captured by template switching. The study measured age-related changes in TCR beta repertoire diversity using deep sequencing normalized with unique cDNA molecular identifiers. Four age groups were formed from the donors: young (average roughly 16 years), middle-aged (roughly 38), aged (over 55) and long-lived (approximately 78). To avoid experimental bias, donors of different ages were distributed randomly across sequencing lanes. Two additional independent replicas of 1 million unique cDNA reads from the same blood draw were analyzed for two donors (one aged 18 to 30 and one aged 80 or older). Broad study findings and their caveats: The CMV infection status of donors was not known, potentially confounding age-related changes in expanded clonotypes. Compared with the aged group, more naive CD4+ T cells, fewer expanded clones and increased TCR diversity were shown by the long-lived group, suggesting age selection. Total diversity estimates from one million sequenced T cells were considered lower bounds and underestimates. Observed TCR beta diversity per million T cells fell roughly linearly with age, and a significant reduction was already apparent by age approximately 40. Because profiling used bulk unsorted PBMCs, naive and antigen-experienced compartments could not be compared conclusively. A strong correlation was found between observed TCR beta diversity and the percentage of naive T cells measured by flow cytometry.

About this clonotype itself: No cognate antigen has been identified for it. Base quality data are lacking; no much larger clone is found one base away.

Systemically healthy Caucasian individuals from Russia, 35 to 50 in total and aged roughly 6 to 90 years, were included as donors. Each donor gave ten milliliters of peripheral blood, collected into EDTA-treated Vacutainer tubes. Ficoll-Paque density-gradient centrifugation was used to isolate PBMCs, with at least 7 million obtained per sample. Trizol reagent was used to extract total RNA from PBMCs, with at least 6 micrograms per sample. Naive CD45RAhigh/CD27high T cell percentages were measured by flow cytometry on a PBMC aliquot from every donor. From the cysteine through the phenylalanine, the CDR3 covers 13 amino acids. Only the CDR3 part of the read is kept: 39 bases, read in frame from the first base. The trim is 3 bases for V and 8 bases for J, with a gap of 12 bases between the germline ends. The library was prepared using 5' RACE. The listed sequencing device is Illumina HiSeq 2500. A second 7 to 11 cycle PCR used a sample-barcoded 5' primer and a J-beta primer mix. Each TCR beta cDNA molecule received a unique molecular identifier from a template-switch 5' adaptor carrying 12 random nucleotides. At least 3 million CDR3-containing paired-end reads were obtained from each sample. First-strand cDNA synthesis was performed from all RNA using the Mint cDNA synthesis kit, with priming by a TRBC-specific oligonucleotide. After uracil-DNA glycosylase treatment, a first 18-cycle PCR used universal primers M1SS and BC2_uni_R on all cDNA. Under the source paper's analysis protocol: For normalization, 1 million high-quality reads, each with a distinct molecular identifier, were randomly selected from each sample. Reads sharing molecular identifiers were discarded rather than binned into consensus sequences. MiTCR, with a Q25 quality threshold and the strictest error-elimination algorithm, was used for CDR3 identification, clonotype clustering and error correction. A nonparametric unseen species model with Euler transformation was used to estimate a lower bound on total TCR beta diversity. TCRdb handled the public reads itself, with Q25 trimming in fastp and clone calling in MiXCR, and kept productive beta chains. All rows with the same CDR3 protein become a single entry with the most common DNA and genes. The V and J calls and clone size come from TCRdb's table, not from the authors' own analysis. Recorded for this sample are 650,000 to 800,000 distinct CDR3 sequences; around 42% of them occurred a single time. Roughly 19% of the sample is taken by the ten largest.

This sequence was found in a man aged 60 to 75 in good health. This chain joins TRBV12-3 or TRBV12-4 to TRBJ2-3; TRBD2 might be the D gene, on 5 matching bases. Material: blood. This receptor has the CDR3 CASSFEGPGTQYF. The nucleotides are TGTGCCAGCAGTTTTGAGGGCCCAGGTACGCAGTATTTT.